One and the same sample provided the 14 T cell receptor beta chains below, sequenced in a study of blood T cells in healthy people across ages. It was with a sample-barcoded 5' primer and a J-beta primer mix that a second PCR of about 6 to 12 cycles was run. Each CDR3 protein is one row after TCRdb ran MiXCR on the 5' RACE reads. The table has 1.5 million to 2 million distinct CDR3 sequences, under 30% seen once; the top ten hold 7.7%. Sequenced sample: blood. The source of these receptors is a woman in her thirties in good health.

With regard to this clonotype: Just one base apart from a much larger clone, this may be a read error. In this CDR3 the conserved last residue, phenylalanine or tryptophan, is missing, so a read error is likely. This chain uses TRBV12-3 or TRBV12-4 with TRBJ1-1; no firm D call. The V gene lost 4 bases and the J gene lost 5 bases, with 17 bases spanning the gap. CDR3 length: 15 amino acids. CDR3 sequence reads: CASSSHPVSRTEAFC. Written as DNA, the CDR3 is TGTGCCAGCAGTTCCCATCCCGTCTCTAGGACTGAAGCTTTCTGT.

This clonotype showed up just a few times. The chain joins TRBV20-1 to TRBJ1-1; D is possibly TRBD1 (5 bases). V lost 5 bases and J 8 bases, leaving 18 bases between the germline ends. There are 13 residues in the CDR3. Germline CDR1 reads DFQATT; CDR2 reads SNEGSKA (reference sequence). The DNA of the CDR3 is TGCAGTGCTCAACGACAGCCTTTGGCGGAAGCTTTCTTT. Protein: CSAQRQPLAEAFF.

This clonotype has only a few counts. CDR3: CSARAGKARTEQFF. The CDR3 DNA sequence: TGCAGTGCTAGGGCCGGGAAAGCTAGAACTGAGCAGTTCTTC. V gene TRBV20-1 combines with J gene TRBJ2-1; the D gene is possibly TRBD2 (5 bases). V dropped 3 bases and J dropped 9 bases, with 18 bases sitting between them. Germline V gene lookup returns CDR1 DFQATT and CDR2 SNEGSKA (reference sequence). The CDR3 covers 14 residues.

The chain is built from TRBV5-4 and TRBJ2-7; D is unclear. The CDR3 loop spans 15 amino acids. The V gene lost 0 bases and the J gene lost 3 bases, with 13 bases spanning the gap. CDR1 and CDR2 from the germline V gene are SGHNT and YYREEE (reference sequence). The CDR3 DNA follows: TGTGCCAGCAGCTTGGCCTATGAGGAATACTACGAGCAGTACTTC. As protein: CASSLAYEEYYEQYF.

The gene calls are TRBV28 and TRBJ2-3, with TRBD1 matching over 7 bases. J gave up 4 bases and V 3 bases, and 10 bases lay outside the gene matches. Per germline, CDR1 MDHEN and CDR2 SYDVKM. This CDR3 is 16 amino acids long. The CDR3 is CASSLGVTGFSDTQYF. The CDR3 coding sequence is TGTGCCAGCAGTTTGGGAGTGACAGGGTTTTCAGATACGCAGTATTTT.

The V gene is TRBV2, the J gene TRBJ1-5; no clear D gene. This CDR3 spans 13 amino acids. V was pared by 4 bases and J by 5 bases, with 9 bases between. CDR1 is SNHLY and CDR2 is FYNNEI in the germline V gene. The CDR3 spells CASSAARDQPQHF. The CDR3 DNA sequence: TGTGCCAGCAGTGCCGCACGGGATCAGCCCCAGCATTTT.

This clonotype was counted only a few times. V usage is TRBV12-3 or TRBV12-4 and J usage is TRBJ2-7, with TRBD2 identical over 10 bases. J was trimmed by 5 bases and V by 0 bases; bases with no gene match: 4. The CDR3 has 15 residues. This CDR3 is CASSLASGRAHEQYF. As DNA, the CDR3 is TGTGCCAGCAGTTTAGCGAGCGGGAGGGCCCACGAGCAGTACTTC.

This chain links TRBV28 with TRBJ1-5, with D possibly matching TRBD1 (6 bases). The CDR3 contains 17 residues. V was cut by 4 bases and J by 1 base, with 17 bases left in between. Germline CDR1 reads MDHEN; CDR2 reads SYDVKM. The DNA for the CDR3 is TGTGCCAGCAGTTATCCCGCTACAAGGGGGAGCAATCAGCCCCAGCATTTT. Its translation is CASSYPATRGSNQPQHF.

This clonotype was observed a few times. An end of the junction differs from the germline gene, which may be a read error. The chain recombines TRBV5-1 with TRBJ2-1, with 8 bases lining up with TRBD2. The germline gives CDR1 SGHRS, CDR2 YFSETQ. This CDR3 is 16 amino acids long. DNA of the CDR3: TGCGCCAGGAGCTTGTTGGGCGGGGGGTCCTACAATGAGCAGTTCTTC. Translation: CARSLLGGGSYNEQFF.

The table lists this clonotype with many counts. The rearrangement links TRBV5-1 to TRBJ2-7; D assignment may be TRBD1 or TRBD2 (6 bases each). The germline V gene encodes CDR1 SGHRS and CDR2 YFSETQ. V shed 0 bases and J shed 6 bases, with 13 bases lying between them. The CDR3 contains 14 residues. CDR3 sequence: CASSLAAGGLEQYF. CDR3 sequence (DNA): TGCGCCAGCAGCTTGGCGGCCGGGGGCCTCGAGCAGTACTTC.

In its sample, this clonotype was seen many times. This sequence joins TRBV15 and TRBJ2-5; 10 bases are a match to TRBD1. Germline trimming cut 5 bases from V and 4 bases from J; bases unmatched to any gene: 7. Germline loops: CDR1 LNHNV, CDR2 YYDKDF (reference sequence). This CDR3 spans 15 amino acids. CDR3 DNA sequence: TGTGCCACCAGCCACCGGACAGGGGGGCGAGAGACCCAGTACTTC. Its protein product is CATSHRTGGRETQYF.

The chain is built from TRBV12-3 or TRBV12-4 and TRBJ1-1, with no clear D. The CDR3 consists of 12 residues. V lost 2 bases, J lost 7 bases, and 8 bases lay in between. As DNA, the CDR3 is TGTGCCAGCAGTTTACTAGGTTTTGAAGCTTTCTTT. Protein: CASSLLGFEAFF.

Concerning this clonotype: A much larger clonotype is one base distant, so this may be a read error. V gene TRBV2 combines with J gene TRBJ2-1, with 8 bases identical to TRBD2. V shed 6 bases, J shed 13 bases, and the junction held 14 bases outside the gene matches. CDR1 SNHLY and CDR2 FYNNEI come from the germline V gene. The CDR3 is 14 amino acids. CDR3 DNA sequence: TGTGCCAGCAGCCACGCGGGGGGTGCGGAGACCCAGTTCTTC. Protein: CASSHAGGAETQFF. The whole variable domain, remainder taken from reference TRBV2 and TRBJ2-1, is EPEVTQTPSHQVTQMGQEVILRCVPISNHLYFYWYRQILGQKVEFLVSFYNNEISEKSEIFDDQFSVERPDGSNFTLKIRSTKLEDSAMYFCASSHAGGAETQFFGPGTRLTVL.

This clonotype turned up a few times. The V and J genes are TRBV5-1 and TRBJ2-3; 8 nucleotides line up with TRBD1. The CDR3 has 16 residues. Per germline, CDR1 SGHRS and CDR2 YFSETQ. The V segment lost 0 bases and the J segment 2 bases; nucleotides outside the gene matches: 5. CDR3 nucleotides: TGCGCCAGCAGCTTGGAAACAGGGGGGTACACAGATACGCAGTATTTT. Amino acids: CASSLETGGYTDTQYF.